One and the same sample provided the 15 T cell receptor beta chains below, sequenced in a study of blood T cell repertoires in COVID-19. Generated by immunoSEQ multiplex PCR, the TCRdb table keeps only in-frame clones and is missing some. The sample includes around 81,000 clones, roughly 78% of them seen just once. Specimen: peripheral blood. The receptor source for this set is a human donor in a cohort sampled during active COVID-19.

This chain connects TRBV11-2 to TRBJ2-3; D is uncertain. The CDR3 runs to 13 residues. V lost 8 bases, J lost 0 bases, and 9 bases lay in between. The germline CDR1 and CDR2 sequences are SGHAT and FQNNGV. The DNA for the CDR3 is TGTGCCAGCGGGCAAACTAGCACAGATACGCAGTATTTT. It translates to CASGQTSTDTQYF. Together with reference TRBV11-2 and TRBJ2-3, the CDR3 gives the full variable domain: EAGVAQSPRYKIIEKRQSVAFWCNPISGHATLYWYQQILGQGPKLLIQFQNNGVVDDSQLPKDRFSAERLKGVDSTLKIQPAKLEDSAVYLCASGQTSTDTQYFGPGTRLTVL.

CDR3 sequence: CASSLRARTYEQYF. For the CDR3, the DNA is TGTGCCAGCAGTCTGCGGGCTAGGACCTACGAGCAGTACTTC. The chain joins TRBV2 to TRBJ2-7; D possibly corresponds to TRBD2 (5 bases). The ends were cut back, 5 bases at V and 2 bases at J, with 13 bases in the middle. The length of the CDR3 is 14 residues. The V gene's germline CDR1 is SNHLY and CDR2 FYNNEI.

The chain employs TRBV4-1 and TRBJ1-5; a weak D match, TRBD1 (6 bases). V shed 5 bases and J shed 3 bases, with 8 bases lying between them. Germline CDR1 is MGHRA and CDR2 is YSYEKL. The CDR3 has 13 amino acids. DNA of the CDR3: TGCGCCAGCAGCAACAGGGTCAATCAGCCCCAGCATTTT. It codes for CASSNRVNQPQHF.

This CDR3 reads CASSLLLSTYEQYF. The CDR3 bases are TGTGCCAGCAGCCTACTCCTTAGCACCTACGAGCAGTACTTC. The V gene is TRBV7-2, the J gene TRBJ2-7; unclear D gene. Looked up from germline, CDR1 is SGHTA and CDR2 is FQGNSA. The V end lost 5 bases, the J end lost 2 bases, and 13 bases lay between the germline ends. The CDR3 extends over 14 amino acids.

The chain combines TRBV6-2 or TRBV6-3 with TRBJ1-2; possible D gene TRBD1, 5 bases. V gave up 0 bases and J gave up 8 bases, with 13 bases separating them. CDR3 length: 14 amino acids. CDR1 and CDR2 from the germline V gene are MNHEY and SVGEGT. This chain's CDR3 is CASSYSGRTRGYTF. The CDR3 DNA reads as TGTGCCAGCAGTTACTCGGGGCGAACACGGGGCTACACCTTC.

This clone was seen only a few times. V is TRBV19 and J is TRBJ1-2, with no clear D. There are 14 residues in the CDR3. V lost 3 bases, J lost 8 bases, and 16 bases lay in between. The V gene's germline CDR1 is LNHDA and CDR2 SQIVND (reference sequence). The CDR3: CASSMAGKVFGYTF. CDR3 nucleotides: TGTGCCAGTAGTATGGCGGGAAAGGTGTTCGGCTACACCTTC.

The V and J genes are TRBV10-1 and TRBJ2-7, with TRBD2 matching over 11 bases. Germline-derived CDR1 and CDR2 are WNHNN and SYGVQD (reference sequence). Trimming took 6 bases from V and 0 from J; bases not matched to a gene: 1. This CDR3 comprises 14 residues. CDR3 sequence reads: CASRGTSGSYEQYF. The CDR3 DNA sequence: TGCGCCAGCAGGGGGACTAGCGGCTCCTACGAGCAGTACTTC.

V is TRBV5-1 and J is TRBJ1-1; TRBD1 matches 10 bases. J lost 0 bases, V lost 0 bases, and 5 bases had no gene match. The germline gives CDR1 SGHRS, CDR2 YFSETQ. The CDR3 runs to 17 residues. CDR3 region: CASSLGPGTGVNTEAFF. In DNA, the CDR3 is TGCGCCAGCAGCTTGGGCCCCGGGACAGGGGTGAACACTGAAGCTTTCTTT.

The chain couples TRBV10-3 to TRBJ2-5; 7 bases match TRBD2. This CDR3 has 14 residues. The V and J ends lost 0 bases and 4 bases, in that order; junction bases with no gene match: 2. The V gene's germline CDR1 is ENHRY and CDR2 SYGVKD. The CDR3 DNA sequence: TGTGCCATCAGTGAGTCGACTAGCCCAGAGACCCAGTACTTC. Residues: CAISESTSPETQYF.

This clone was counted between two and nine times. The chain links TRBV24-1 to TRBJ2-1; TRBD1 matches at 7 bases. The V and J ends lost 2 bases and 0 bases, in that order; junction bases with no gene match: 6. The CDR3 sequence is 17 residues long. Per germline, CDR1 KGHDR and CDR2 SFDVKD. CDR3 region: CATSDSGRQGSYNEQFF. CDR3 coding DNA: TGTGCCACCAGTGATTCGGGCAGACAGGGCTCCTACAATGAGCAGTTCTTC.

The chain combines TRBV9 with TRBJ2-1, with 8 nucleotides matching TRBD2. Germline V CDR1 and CDR2: SGDLS, YYNGEE. CDR3 length equals 16 residues. The trim removed 4 bases at V and 4 bases at J, leaving 10 bases unmatched. The CDR3 nucleotides are TGTGCCAGCAGCCTAAGGACTAGCAGCTTATACAATGAGCAGTTCTTC. Amino acids: CASSLRTSSLYNEQFF.

The DNA of the CDR3 is TGTGCCAGCAGCTTGTCAGAGGAGAAAGCTTTCTTT. It specifies CASSLSEEKAFF. V and J are TRBV5-6 and TRBJ1-1; D unclear. This CDR3 comprises 12 residues. In germline, CDR1 is SGHDT, CDR2 YYEEEE. V was cut by 1 base and J by 9 bases, with 10 bases left in between.

This clone appeared once. The chain uses TRBV18 and TRBJ2-7; D possibly corresponds to TRBD2 (7 bases). There are 12 residues in the CDR3. Deletions cut 3 bases from V and 11 bases from J, with 14 bases between. Germline CDR1 is KGHSH and CDR2 is LQKENI. The CDR3 nucleotides are TGTGCCAGCTCACCTCCGGGGGGCCATGAGTACTTC. It codes for CASSPPGGHEYF.

The chain combines TRBV5-6 with TRBJ1-3, with 8 bases aligning to TRBD1. CDR3 length equals 17 residues. V was clipped by 1 base and J by 5 bases; unmatched bases: 11. The germline gives CDR1 SGHDT, CDR2 YYEEEE. The chain's CDR3 is CASSLFTGTGERNTIYF. The CDR3 DNA follows: TGTGCCAGCAGCTTGTTCACCGGGACAGGAGAAAGAAACACCATATATTTT.

A few counts support this clone. This chain uses TRBV4-2 with TRBJ2-3, with TRBD2 identical over 16 bases. V lost 5 bases and J lost 4; bases outside the gene matches: 9. There are 18 residues in the CDR3. Germline assignment: CDR1 LGHNA and CDR2 YNFKEQ. CDR3 loop: CASSKGLAGGPESDTQYF. The CDR3 DNA is TGTGCCAGCAGCAAGGGACTAGCGGGGGGGCCGGAGTCAGATACGCAGTATTTT.